A selection of T cell receptor beta chains follows, all from one sample in a study of cytomegalovirus exposure and HLA in healthy donors. The assay was immunoSEQ multiplex PCR, and TCRdb's table has in-frame clones only and misses some. The sample has 150,000 to 200,000 clones, about 87% seen once. The material sequenced was PBMCs. The origin of the receptors is a woman aged 18-35 years in good health and CMV-seronegative. CDR3s include the opening cysteine and the closing phenylalanine or tryptophan. The order of the fields is CDR3 DNA, CDR3 protein, J gene, V gene, clone size, D gene. The D gene is left open where the match is weak. Only part of the rows carry a size: once, few, many, or a class if the clone is expanded.

DNA: TGTGCCAGCAGTTACCGGGACAGTCCCCAGGCTTTCTTT
CDR3: CASSYRDSPQAFF
J: TRBJ1-1
V: TRBV6-5
size: NA
D: TRBD1

DNA: TGTGCCAGTAGAATGGAGGGGACTTTGACGCCCCAGCATTTT
CDR3: CASRMEGTLTPQHF
J: TRBJ1-5
V: TRBV19
size: NA
D: NA

DNA: TGTGCCACATCAGGGCCTCGTAACACTGAAGCTTTCTTT
CDR3: CATSGPRNTEAFF
J: TRBJ1-1
V: TRBV9
size: NA
D: NA

DNA: TGTGCCAGCAGCCCTCGGCCAAGCGGGAGCCCAGATACGCAGTATTTT
CDR3: CASSPRPSGSPDTQYF
J: TRBJ2-3
V: TRBV13
size: NA
D: TRBD2

DNA: TGTGCCACCAGCAGAGGCATCGGGGGACCGAACACCGGGGAGCTGTTTTTT
CDR3: CATSRGIGGPNTGELFF
J: TRBJ2-2
V: TRBV15
size: NA
D: NA

DNA: TGTGCCAGCAGCACAGGGCAAATAGGCTATGGCTACACCTTC
CDR3: CASSTGQIGYGYTF
J: TRBJ1-2
V: TRBV7-9
size: NA
D: NA

DNA: TGTGCCAGCAGTTACGGGCTAGGGGCTGAAGCTTTCTTT
CDR3: CASSYGLGAEAFF
J: TRBJ1-1
V: TRBV6-5
size: NA
D: NA

DNA: TGTGCCAGCAGCTTAGCCAGTGGACTAGCGGCGACCCAGTACTTC
CDR3: CASSLASGLAATQYF
J: TRBJ2-5
V: TRBV7-6
size: NA
D: TRBD2

DNA: TGTGCCAGCAGCGTTGCGTGGGGTCCTGGGAGAGAGCAGTACTTC
CDR3: CASSVAWGPGREQYF
J: TRBJ2-7
V: TRBV7-2
size: NA
D: NA

DNA: TGTGCCAGCAGCGACCCTCTAGCGGGGGACCCCTACAATGAGCAGTTCTTC
CDR3: CASSDPLAGDPYNEQFF
J: TRBJ2-1
V: TRBV25-1
size: NA
D: TRBD2

DNA: TGTGCCAGCAGCCGGCAAGCGAGGGACAATGAGCAGTTCTTC
CDR3: CASSRQARDNEQFF
J: TRBJ2-1
V: TRBV7-2
size: once
D: NA

DNA: TGCGCCAGCGGACAGGGAAACACCGGGGAGCTGTTTTTT
CDR3: CASGQGNTGELFF
J: TRBJ2-2
V: TRBV10-1
size: NA
D: TRBD1

DNA: TGTGCCAGCAGCCAGCAAGAGACCCAGTACTTC
CDR3: CASSQQETQYF
J: TRBJ2-5
V: TRBV5-4
size: NA
D: NA

DNA: TGTGCCAGCAGCTTCCGACAGGGCAGCACAGATACGCAGTATTTT
CDR3: CASSFRQGSTDTQYF
J: TRBJ2-3
V: TRBV5-6
size: NA
D: TRBD1

DNA: TGCGCCAGCAGCTTGGAACGGGACAGGGGGACAGATACGCAGTATTTT
CDR3: CASSLERDRGTDTQYF
J: TRBJ2-3
V: TRBV5-1
size: NA
D: TRBD1

DNA: TGTGCCAGCAGCGCTCCTCAGGGTAAGAGGTACAATGAGCAGTTCTTC
CDR3: CASSAPQGKRYNEQFF
J: TRBJ2-1
V: TRBV9
size: NA
D: NA

DNA: TGTGCCAGCAGCCGAGGGTATTCACCCCTCCACTTT
CDR3: CASSRGYSPLHF
J: TRBJ1-6
V: TRBV7-9
size: NA
D: NA

DNA: TGCGCCAGCAGGGGACCGTTGCCGGGGGAAAAAAGGAATGAGCAGTTCTTC
CDR3: CASRGPLPGEKRNEQFF
J: TRBJ2-1
V: TRBV4-1
size: NA
D: NA

DNA: TGCGCCAGCAGCCAAGGGCAGGGAACTCCGGACACTGAAGCTTTCTTT
CDR3: CASSQGQGTPDTEAFF
J: TRBJ1-1
V: TRBV5-1
size: NA
D: NA

DNA: TGTGCCAGCAGCTCACGACAGACAAACTATGGCTACACCTTC
CDR3: CASSSRQTNYGYTF
J: TRBJ1-2
V: TRBV7-9
size: NA
D: NA

DNA: TGTGCCAGCAGCAGGGGACAGGGCTATAGCAATCAGCCCCAGCATTTT
CDR3: CASSRGQGYSNQPQHF
J: TRBJ1-5
V: TRBV7-6
size: NA
D: TRBD1

DNA: TGTGCCAGCAGCCAGGCAGGGGGTGATAATGAAAAACTGTTTTTT
CDR3: CASSQAGGDNEKLFF
J: TRBJ1-4
V: TRBV4-2
size: NA
D: TRBD1

DNA: TGCGCCAGCAGCCAAGTGGAGGGGAATTATAATTCACCCCTCCACTTT
CDR3: CASSQVEGNYNSPLHF
J: TRBJ1-6
V: TRBV4-1
size: NA
D: NA

DNA: TGCAGCGTTGAAGACGGCGGTAGCAATCAGCCCCAGCATTTT
CDR3: CSVEDGGSNQPQHF
J: TRBJ1-5
V: TRBV29-1
size: NA
D: NA

DNA: TGTGCCAGCAGTACTACAGGGTTCTATGGCTACACCTTC
CDR3: CASSTTGFYGYTF
J: TRBJ1-2
V: TRBV6-5
size: NA
D: NA

DNA: TGTGCCAGCAGCCCACAGTACGAGCCCAATTCACCCCTCCACTTT
CDR3: CASSPQYEPNSPLHF
J: TRBJ1-6
V: TRBV9
size: NA
D: NA

DNA: TGTGCCTGGACCCGGAGCTCCCCATACAATGAGCAGTTCTTC
CDR3: CAWTRSSPYNEQFF
J: TRBJ2-1
V: TRBV30
size: NA
D: NA

DNA: TGTGCCAGCAGTTTGCCCCCAACAGGGGGCCACTATGGCTACACCTTC
CDR3: CASSLPPTGGHYGYTF
J: TRBJ1-2
V: TRBV28
size: NA
D: TRBD1

DNA: TGTGCCAGCAGCACCCAGGACAGACGCGATCAGCCCCAGCATTTT
CDR3: CASSTQDRRDQPQHF
J: TRBJ1-5
V: TRBV7-2
size: NA
D: NA

DNA: TGTGCCAGTAGTTTCCCGACAGGGATCACTGAAGCTTTCTTT
CDR3: CASSFPTGITEAFF
J: TRBJ1-1
V: TRBV19
size: NA
D: TRBD1

DNA: TGTGCCAGCACTAGGGACAGCTTTAATGAAAAACTGTTTTTT
CDR3: CASTRDSFNEKLFF
J: TRBJ1-4
V: TRBV6-1
size: NA
D: TRBD1

DNA: TGTGCCAGCTCACCACGAACCAGCGCCCAAGAGACCCAGTACTTC
CDR3: CASSPRTSAQETQYF
J: TRBJ2-5
V: TRBV18
size: NA
D: NA

DNA: TGTGCCAGCAGCCAAGATCAGGAGGTCAGTGAAGCTTTCTTT
CDR3: CASSQDQEVSEAFF
J: TRBJ1-1
V: TRBV4-2
size: few
D: NA

DNA: TGTGCCAGCAGCGCAAACACGAAAGAGGATGAGCAGTTCTTC
CDR3: CASSANTKEDEQFF
J: TRBJ2-1
V: TRBV9
size: NA
D: NA

DNA: TGCGCCAGCAGCTATCCAGGGGACACTGAAGCTTTCTTT
CDR3: CASSYPGDTEAFF
J: TRBJ1-1
V: TRBV5-1
size: NA
D: NA

DNA: TGTGCCTGGAGTGTAAAGCAGGGGGTTAACAATGAGCAGTTCTTC
CDR3: CAWSVKQGVNNEQFF
J: TRBJ2-1
V: TRBV30
size: NA
D: TRBD1

DNA: TGTGCCAGCAGCAAGGCTAAAGGCGGGTCACTAGCGGGGCTCTACGAGCAGTACTTC
CDR3: CASSKAKGGSLAGLYEQYF
J: TRBJ2-7
V: TRBV21-1
size: NA
D: NA

DNA: TGTGCCAGCAGCCCGGGGACAGGGGTAAACCAGCCCCAGCATTTT
CDR3: CASSPGTGVNQPQHF
J: TRBJ1-5
V: TRBV7-9
size: NA
D: TRBD1

DNA: TGTGCCAGCAGTGAACCCCCGTCGGGTGGGCAGTACTTC
CDR3: CASSEPPSGGQYF
J: TRBJ2-7
V: TRBV6-1
size: NA
D: NA

DNA: TGTGCCATTCCGGGAGCTCTGAACACTGAAGCTTTCTTT
CDR3: CAIPGALNTEAFF
J: TRBJ1-1
V: TRBV2
size: NA
D: NA

DNA: TGTTCCAGCAGCTCCTGGACAGCCGGGGAGCTGTTTTTT
CDR3: CSSSSWTAGELFF
J: TRBJ2-2
V: TRBV7-9
size: NA
D: NA

DNA: TGCGCCAGCAGCACAGGGAATTCACCCCTCCACTTT
CDR3: CASSTGNSPLHF
J: TRBJ1-6
V: TRBV10-1
size: NA
D: NA

DNA: TGTGCCAGCATGCTTAAGGGGGCACGTACCGGGGAGCTGTTTTTT
CDR3: CASMLKGARTGELFF
J: TRBJ2-2
V: TRBV27
size: few
D: TRBD1

DNA: TGCGCCAGCAGCTTGGCCTTCAGCGGGGGAGATACGCAGTATTTT
CDR3: CASSLAFSGGDTQYF
J: TRBJ2-3
V: TRBV5-1
size: NA
D: TRBD2

DNA: TGTGCCAGCAGCGTCGAGACTAATGAGCAGTTCTTC
CDR3: CASSVETNEQFF
J: TRBJ2-1
V: TRBV11-2
size: NA
D: NA

DNA: TGTGCCAGCAGCGTTTCCCAGGGACTAGCGGAATACAATGAGCAGTTCTTC
CDR3: CASSVSQGLAEYNEQFF
J: TRBJ2-1
V: TRBV9
size: NA
D: TRBD2

DNA: TGTGCCAGTAGTATAGGGACAGGGGCTGGAAACACCATATATTTT
CDR3: CASSIGTGAGNTIYF
J: TRBJ1-3
V: TRBV19
size: NA
D: TRBD1

DNA: TGTGCCAGCTCACCACCGGGACAAGCAGGCGCTGAAGCTTTCTTT
CDR3: CASSPPGQAGAEAFF
J: TRBJ1-1
V: TRBV18
size: few
D: NA

DNA: TGTGCCAGCAGAATCCCCCAGGGGGCCGACTCCTATAATTCACCCCTCCACTTT
CDR3: CASRIPQGADSYNSPLHF
J: TRBJ1-6
V: TRBV25-1
size: NA
D: TRBD1

DNA: TGCGCCAGCAGCTCCTCAGGGGTTGATAATTCACCCCTCCACTTT
CDR3: CASSSSGVDNSPLHF
J: TRBJ1-6
V: TRBV5-1
size: NA
D: NA

DNA: TGTGCCAGCAGCCTGACTAGCGGGGGGGCCGGGGAGCTGTTTTTT
CDR3: CASSLTSGGAGELFF
J: TRBJ2-2
V: TRBV7-3
size: NA
D: TRBD2

DNA: TGCGCCAGCAGCTCCGGGGGGGGAGAGACCCAGTACTTC
CDR3: CASSSGGGETQYF
J: TRBJ2-5
V: TRBV5-1
size: NA
D: TRBD2

DNA: TGTGCCAGCAGTCAACAGGGCCTGTCGTCCTACGAGCAGTACTTC
CDR3: CASSQQGLSSYEQYF
J: TRBJ2-7
V: TRBV6-5
size: NA
D: NA

DNA: TGTGCCAGCAGCGTGACCCACTCTCCGGGACAGGGAAAGGTCACCGGGGAGCTGTTTTTT
CDR3: CASSVTHSPGQGKVTGELFF
J: TRBJ2-2
V: TRBV9
size: NA
D: TRBD1

DNA: TGTGCCAGCAGCTCGGGACTAGCGGGAGTTAACACCGGGGAGCTGTTTTTT
CDR3: CASSSGLAGVNTGELFF
J: TRBJ2-2
V: TRBV5-4
size: NA
D: TRBD2